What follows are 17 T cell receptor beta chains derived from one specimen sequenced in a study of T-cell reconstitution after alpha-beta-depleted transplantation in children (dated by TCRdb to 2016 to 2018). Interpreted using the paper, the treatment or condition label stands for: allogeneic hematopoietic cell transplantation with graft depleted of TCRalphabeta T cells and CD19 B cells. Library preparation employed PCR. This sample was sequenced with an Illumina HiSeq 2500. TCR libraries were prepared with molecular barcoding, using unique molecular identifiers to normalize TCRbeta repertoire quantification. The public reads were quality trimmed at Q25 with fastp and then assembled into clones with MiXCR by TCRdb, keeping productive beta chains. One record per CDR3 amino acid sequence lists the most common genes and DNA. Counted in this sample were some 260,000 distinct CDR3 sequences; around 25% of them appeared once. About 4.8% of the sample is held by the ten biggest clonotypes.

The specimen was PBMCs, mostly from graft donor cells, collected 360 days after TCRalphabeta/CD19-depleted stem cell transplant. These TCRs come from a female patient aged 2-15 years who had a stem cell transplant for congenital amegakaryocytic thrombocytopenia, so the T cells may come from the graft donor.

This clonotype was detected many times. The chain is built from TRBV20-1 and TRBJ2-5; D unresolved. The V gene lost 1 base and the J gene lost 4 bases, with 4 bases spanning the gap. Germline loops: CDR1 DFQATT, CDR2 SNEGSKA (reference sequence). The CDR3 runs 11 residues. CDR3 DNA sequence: TGCAGTGCTAGAGTGCCAGAGACCCAGTACTTC. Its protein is CSARVPETQYF.

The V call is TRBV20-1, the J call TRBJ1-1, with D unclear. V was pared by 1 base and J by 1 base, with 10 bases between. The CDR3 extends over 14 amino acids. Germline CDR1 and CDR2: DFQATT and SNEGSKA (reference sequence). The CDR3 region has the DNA TGCAGTGCTAGAGCTTGGTCCCCGAACACTGAAGCTTTCTTT. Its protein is CSARAWSPNTEAFF.

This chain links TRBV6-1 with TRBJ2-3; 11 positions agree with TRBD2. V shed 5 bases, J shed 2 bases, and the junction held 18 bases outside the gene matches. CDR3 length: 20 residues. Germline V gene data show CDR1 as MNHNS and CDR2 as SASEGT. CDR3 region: CASSKPDDWLAGGPTDTQYF. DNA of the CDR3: TGTGCCAGCAGTAAACCAGACGACTGGCTAGCGGGAGGCCCCACAGATACGCAGTATTTT.

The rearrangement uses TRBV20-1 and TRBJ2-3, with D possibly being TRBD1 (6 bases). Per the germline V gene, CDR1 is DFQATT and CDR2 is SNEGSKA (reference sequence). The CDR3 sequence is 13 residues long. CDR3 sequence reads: CSPTGSPTDTQYF. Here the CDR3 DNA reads TGCAGCCCTACAGGGTCCCCCACAGATACGCAGTATTTT.

The CDR3 here is CASSLGRASGRDTNTGELFF. Here the CDR3 DNA reads TGTGCCAGCAGCTTAGGGAGGGCTAGCGGGAGGGATACGAACACCGGGGAGCTGTTTTTT. The chain links TRBV11-2 to TRBJ2-2; 12 bases map to TRBD2. Germline CDR1 reads SGHAT; CDR2 reads FQNNGV. The CDR3 is 20 amino acids. With 1 base clipped from V and 0 bases from J, the junction kept 9 bases outside the gene matches.

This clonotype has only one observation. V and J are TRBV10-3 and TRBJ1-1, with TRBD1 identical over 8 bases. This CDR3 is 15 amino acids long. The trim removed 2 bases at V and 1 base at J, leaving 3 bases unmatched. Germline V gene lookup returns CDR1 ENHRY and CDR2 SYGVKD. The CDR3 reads CAISEPGTGNTEAFF. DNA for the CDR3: TGTGCCATCAGTGAGCCGGGGACAGGGAACACTGAAGCTTTCTTT.

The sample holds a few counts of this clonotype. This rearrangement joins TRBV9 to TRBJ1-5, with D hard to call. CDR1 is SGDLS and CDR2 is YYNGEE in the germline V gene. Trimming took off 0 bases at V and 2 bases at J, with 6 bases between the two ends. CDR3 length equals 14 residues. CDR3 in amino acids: CASSVDYGNQPQHF. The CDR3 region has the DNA TGTGCCAGCAGCGTAGATTATGGCAATCAGCCCCAGCATTTT.

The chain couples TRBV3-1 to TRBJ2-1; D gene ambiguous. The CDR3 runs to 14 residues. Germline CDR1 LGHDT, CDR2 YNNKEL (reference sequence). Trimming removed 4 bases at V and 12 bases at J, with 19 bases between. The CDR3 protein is CASSPQAPGFVQFF. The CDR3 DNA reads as TGTGCCAGCAGCCCTCAAGCCCCCGGGTTCGTGCAGTTCTTC.

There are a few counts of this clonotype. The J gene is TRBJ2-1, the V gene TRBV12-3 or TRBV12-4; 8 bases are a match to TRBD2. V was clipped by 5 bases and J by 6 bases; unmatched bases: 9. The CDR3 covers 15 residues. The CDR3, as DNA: TGTGCCAGCAGTCAGGACTACCGGGGGGGCAATGAGCAGTTCTTC. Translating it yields CASSQDYRGGNEQFF.

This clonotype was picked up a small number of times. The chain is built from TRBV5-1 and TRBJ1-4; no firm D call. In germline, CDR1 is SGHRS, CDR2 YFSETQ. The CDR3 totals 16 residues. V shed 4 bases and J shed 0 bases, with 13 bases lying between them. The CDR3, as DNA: TGCGCCAGCAGCCAATCGGACCGTGCAACTAATGAAAAACTGTTTTTT. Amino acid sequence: CASSQSDRATNEKLFF.

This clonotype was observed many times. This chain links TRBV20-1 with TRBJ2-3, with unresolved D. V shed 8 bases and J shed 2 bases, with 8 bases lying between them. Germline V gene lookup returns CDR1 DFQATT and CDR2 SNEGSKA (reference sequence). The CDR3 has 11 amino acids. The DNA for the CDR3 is TGCAGTCGAAAATTCACAGATACGCAGTATTTT. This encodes CSRKFTDTQYF.

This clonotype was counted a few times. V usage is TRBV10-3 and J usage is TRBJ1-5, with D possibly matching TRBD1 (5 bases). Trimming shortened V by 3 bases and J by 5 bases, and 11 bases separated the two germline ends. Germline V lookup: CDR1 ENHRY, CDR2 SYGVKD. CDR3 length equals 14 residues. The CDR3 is CAISEIRVDQPQHF. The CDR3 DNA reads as TGTGCCATCAGTGAAATCAGGGTCGATCAGCCCCAGCATTTT.

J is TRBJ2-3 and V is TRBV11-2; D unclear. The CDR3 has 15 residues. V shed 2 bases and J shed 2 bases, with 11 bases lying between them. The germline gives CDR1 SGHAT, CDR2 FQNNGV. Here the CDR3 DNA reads TGTGCCAGCAGCTTATCCTGGAGTTACACAGATACGCAGTATTTT. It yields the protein CASSLSWSYTDTQYF.

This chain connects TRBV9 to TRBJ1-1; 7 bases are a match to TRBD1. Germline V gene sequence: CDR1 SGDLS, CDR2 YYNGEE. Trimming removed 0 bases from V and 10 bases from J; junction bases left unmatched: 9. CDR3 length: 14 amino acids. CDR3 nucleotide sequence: TGTGCCAGCAGCGTAGTGGGTCCGGGACAGTTAGCTTTCTTT. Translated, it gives CASSVVGPGQLAFF.

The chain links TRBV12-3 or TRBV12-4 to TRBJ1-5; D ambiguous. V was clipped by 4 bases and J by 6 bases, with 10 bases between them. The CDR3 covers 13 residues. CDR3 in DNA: TGTGCCAGCAGTTCGGTAGAAACTCAGCCCCAGCATTTT. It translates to CASSSVETQPQHF.

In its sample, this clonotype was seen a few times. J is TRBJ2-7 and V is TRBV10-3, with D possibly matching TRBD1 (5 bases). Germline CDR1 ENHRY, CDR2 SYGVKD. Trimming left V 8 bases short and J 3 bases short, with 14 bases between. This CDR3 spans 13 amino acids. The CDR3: CAIGQGFNYEQYF. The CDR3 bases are TGTGCCATCGGCCAGGGTTTTAACTACGAGCAGTACTTC.

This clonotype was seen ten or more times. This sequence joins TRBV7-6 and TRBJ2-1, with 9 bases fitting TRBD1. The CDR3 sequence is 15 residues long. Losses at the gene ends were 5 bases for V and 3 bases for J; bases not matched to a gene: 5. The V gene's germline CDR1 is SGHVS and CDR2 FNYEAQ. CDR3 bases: TGTGCCAGCAGCACTAGGACAGGGGACTACAATGAGCAGTTCTTC. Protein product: CASSTRTGDYNEQFF.